This TCR beta chain was retrieved from a study of T cells after somatic rescue of genetic block. V lost 2 bases and J 1 base, leaving 15 bases between the germline ends. This CDR3 contains 17 residues. Measured with immunoSEQ multiplex PCR; TCRdb has only the in-frame clones, and not every one. Here the sample spans 85,000 to 100,000 clones, about nine tenths being singletons. Material: peripheral blood mononuclear cells (PBMCs). The sequence was collected from a woman between 18 and 30 years old. The rearrangement uses TRBV23-1 and TRBJ1-3; D is unclear. TRBV23-1 falls under the ORF class, with uncertain function. CDR3 sequence (DNA): TGCGCCAGCAGTCAACCCCACCGGGTTGTATCTGGAAACACCATATATTTT. Residues: CASSQPHRVVSGNTIYF.